Following are 13 T cell receptor beta chains from one sample sequenced in a study of T cell repertoires in aging, cancer and after chemotherapy. A mixed TRB-A/B primer pool amplified rearranged TRB by multiplex touch-down PCR. TCRdb reanalysed the multiplex PCR reads using MiXCR and keeps one entry per CDR3 protein. The data contain roughly 2,300 distinct CDR3 sequences, around 30% of them singletons. Peripheral blood genomic DNA, not sorted cells or RNA, was the template. Sequencing was performed on blood. Receptors were obtained from a human donor with a solid tumor.

The rearrangement uses TRBV6-1 and TRBJ1-1; D remains ambiguous. V was shortened by 2 bases and J by 7 bases, with 11 bases between the two germline ends. Germline CDR1 MNHNS, CDR2 SASEGT. This CDR3 has 13 amino acids. CDR3: CASSERGFGEAFF. CDR3 DNA sequence: TGTGCCAGCAGTGAACGAGGGTTTGGTGAAGCTTTCTTT.

As DNA, the CDR3 is TGTGCCAGCAGGCCTCGGCAGGTGAGACCTTCGTCGTGGGCTTTCTTT. It encodes CASRPRQVRPSSWAFF. The chain joins TRBV27 to TRBJ1-1, with D uncertain. The length of the CDR3 is 16 residues. V was pared by 6 bases and J by 11 bases, with 28 bases between. Germline V gives CDR1 MNHEY, CDR2 SMNVEV (reference sequence).

On this clonotype: It may be a read error: a sequence one base away is much more abundant. The genes are TRBV6-1 and TRBJ2-7; D ambiguous. This CDR3 is built from 15 residues. Between the trimmed V and J ends, which lost 6 bases and 4 bases, there was a span of 19 bases. CDR1 and CDR2 (germline): MNHNS, SASEGT. This chain's CDR3 is CASSSGPIPRYEQYF. CDR3 coding DNA: TGTGCCAGCAGCTCTGGACCAATCCCCCGGTACGAGCAGTACTTC.

This clonotype was observed a few times. CDR3 nucleotide sequence: TGTGCCAGCAGTCTTTCGGGTCGGTATGGCTACACCTTC. Residues: CASSLSGRYGYTF. The chain employs TRBV28 and TRBJ1-2; no clear D. Germline V gene lookup returns CDR1 MDHEN and CDR2 SYDVKM. The ends were cut back, 5 bases at V and 5 bases at J, with 12 bases in the middle. The CDR3 consists of 13 residues.

V is TRBV6-4 and J is TRBJ2-7; 8 nucleotides align to TRBD1. Losses at the gene ends were 3 bases for V and 2 bases for J; bases not matched to a gene: 3. Germline CDR1 MRHNA, CDR2 SNTAGT. CDR3 size: 14 residues. DNA of the CDR3: TGTGCCAGCAGTGAAGAACAGGGGGCCTACGAGCAGTACTTC. This gives the protein CASSEEQGAYEQYF.

The gene calls are TRBV27 and TRBJ1-3; D is unclear. The germline V gene has CDR1 MNHEY and CDR2 SMNVEV (reference sequence). Trimming left V 3 bases short and J 9 bases short, with 9 bases between. The CDR3 is made up of 12 amino acids. In nucleotides, the CDR3 is TGTGCCAGCAGTTTCAATGGAGGCACCATATATTTT. It codes for CASSFNGGTIYF.

Details on this clonotype: Since a much larger clone is just one base distant, this may be a read error. The CDR3 sequence is CASSYTPGRDVQFF. The CDR3, as DNA: TGTGCCAGCAGTTACACGCCGGGGCGGGATGTGCAGTTCTTC. The chain uses TRBV6-6 and TRBJ2-1; the D gene is possibly TRBD2 (6 bases). Germline-derived CDR1 and CDR2 are MNHNY and SVGAGI (reference sequence). CDR3 length equals 14 residues. V lost 2 bases and J lost 12, with 17 bases in between.

The chain employs TRBV7-9 and TRBJ2-3; D may match TRBD1 or TRBD2 (8 bases each). Looked up from germline, CDR1 is SEHNR and CDR2 is FQNEAQ (reference sequence). The V and J ends lost 5 bases and 5 bases respectively, with 29 bases between them. The CDR3 extends over 19 amino acids. The CDR3 reads CASSPPAGGTGGRVDTQYF. CDR3 DNA sequence: TGTGCCAGCAGCCCCCCGGCAGGGGGCACGGGGGGGCGGGTAGATACGCAGTATTTT. Filled out from reference TRBV7-9 and TRBJ2-3, the complete variable domain reads DTGVSQNPRHKITKRGQNVTFRCDPISEHNRLYWYRQTLGQGPEFLTYFQNEAQLEKSRLLSDRFSAERPKGSFSTLEIQRTEQGDSAMYLCASSPPAGGTGGRVDTQYFGPGTRLTVL.

With respect to this clonotype: A much bigger clone sits one base away, suggesting this may be a read error. The chain employs TRBV7-2 and TRBJ2-1, with D possibly TRBD1 on 5 matching bases. Germline V gene sequence: CDR1 SGHTA, CDR2 FQGNSA. The CDR3 sequence is 13 residues long. CDR3 bases: TGTGTCAGCAGCCCCACAGGAAACAATGAGCAGTTCTTC. It encodes CVSSPTGNNEQFF.

This chain links TRBV24-1 with TRBJ2-3, with D unclear. V was shortened by 3 bases and J by 1 base, with 7 bases between the two germline ends. The germline V gene has CDR1 KGHDR and CDR2 SFDVKD. The CDR3 has 14 residues. The DNA of the CDR3 is TGTGCCACCAGTGATCCGGTACGCACAGATACGCAGTATTTT. Its translation is CATSDPVRTDTQYF.

This clonotype is categorized as medium-sized. The chain links TRBV27 to TRBJ2-1; TRBD1 matches at 9 bases. Germline V lookup: CDR1 MNHEY, CDR2 SMNVEV (reference sequence). The CDR3 runs to 15 residues. V shed 6 bases and J 4 bases; nucleotides not matched to a gene: 7. The CDR3 sequence is CASRGRDRDYNEQFF. The DNA for the CDR3 is TGTGCCAGCAGAGGGAGGGACAGGGATTACAATGAGCAGTTCTTC.

This chain joins TRBV10-1 and TRBJ2-1, with 13 bases lining up with TRBD2. V was clipped by 6 bases and J by 3 bases; unmatched bases: 5. Germline lookup yields CDR1 WNHNN and CDR2 SYGVQD (reference sequence). CDR3 length: 16 residues. CDR3: CASRAGTSGVYNEQFF. The CDR3 region has the DNA TGCGCCAGCAGAGCCGGGACTAGCGGGGTCTACAATGAGCAGTTCTTC.

This clonotype is medium-sized within its sample. The V call is TRBV29-1, the J call TRBJ1-1; D is unclear. This CDR3 is built from 11 residues. In germline, CDR1 is SQVTM, CDR2 ANQGSEA. V shed 1 base and J shed 8 bases, with 8 bases lying between them. The CDR3 nucleotides read TGCAGCGTTGAAGTGAACCGAGAAGCTTTCTTT. Translated, it gives CSVEVNREAFF.